This T cell receptor beta chain originates from a study of beta chain features in type 1 diabetes. With regard to this clone: Its antigen is as yet unknown.

Expressed TCRB transcripts were sequenced because the isolated RNA had all been reverse transcribed beforehand. Clones were sequenced by immunoSEQ multiplex PCR, and TCRdb holds only the in-frame ones, with some missing. The sample yields a few hundred thousand clones, 15% seen once. The study, taken as a whole, reports: Researchers report that Type 1 diabetes patients had moderately but significantly shorter TCRB CDR3s across all four CD4+ subsets.

This TCR derives from a man younger than 35 with type 1 diabetes. The sequenced sample consisted of naive CD4+ T cells from blood.

The CDR3 region is CASKSTGTSNEQYF. The DNA of the CDR3 is TGTGCCAGCAAATCCACCGGGACTAGCAACGAGCAGTACTTC. The rearrangement links TRBV2 to TRBJ2-7, with TRBD2 matching over 9 bases. The V gene's germline CDR1 is SNHLY and CDR2 FYNNEI. The CDR3 length is 14 residues. V lost 7 bases and J lost 5; bases outside the gene matches: 9.